The 15 T cell receptor beta chains listed next were all sequenced from one sample in a study of T cell responses to AZD1222 COVID-19 vaccine. Libraries were prepared by immunoSEQ multiplex PCR; TCRdb keeps only in-frame clonotypes and omits some of them. Of tens of thousands of clones listed, approximately 85% are singletons. The sample consisted of peripheral blood, taken on day 0 of AZD1222 vaccination. These receptors were obtained from an adult in good health.

The rearrangement links TRBV23-1 to TRBJ2-4; perhaps TRBD2 as D (5 bases). TRBV23-1 is an ORF, and what it does is uncertain. V lost 11 bases and J lost 11, with 10 bases in between. The CDR3 covers 9 residues. In nucleotides, the CDR3 is TGCGCCCGGCTAGCTGTTCAGTACTTC. This translates into CARLAVQYF.

This clone was counted only a few times. V gene TRBV5-4 combines with J gene TRBJ2-2; tentative D call: TRBD1 (6 bases). The CDR3 contains 13 residues. The V gene's germline CDR1 is SGHNT and CDR2 YYREEE (reference sequence). V lost 4 bases and J lost 7, with 11 bases in between. CDR3 bases: TGTGCCAGCAGCATACAGGGTGGCGGGGAGCTGTTTTTT. It encodes CASSIQGGGELFF.

This chain links TRBV3-1 (or the pseudogene TRBV3-2) with TRBJ1-5; possible D gene TRBD1, 6 bases. With 4 bases removed from V and 1 base from J, the gap between germline ends came to 11 bases. The CDR3 contains 15 residues. CDR1 and CDR2 from the germline V gene are LGHDT and YNNKEL (reference sequence). Here the CDR3 reads CASSPYRESNQPQHF. CDR3 in DNA: TGTGCCAGCAGCCCATACAGGGAGAGCAATCAGCCCCAGCATTTT.

This clone was found a few times. The chain joins TRBV2 to TRBJ2-3; D not certain. CDR3 length equals 12 residues. V dropped 4 bases and J dropped 0 bases, with 2 bases sitting between them. Germline V gene lookup returns CDR1 SNHLY and CDR2 FYNNEI. In DNA, the CDR3 is TGTGCCAGCAGTGTCAGCACAGATACGCAGTATTTT. Translation gives CASSVSTDTQYF.

The rearrangement uses TRBV6-2 or TRBV6-3 and TRBJ1-5; D ambiguous. The CDR3 extends over 14 amino acids. Trimming removed 6 bases at V and 1 base at J, with 10 bases between. Germline V gene lookup returns CDR1 MNHEY and CDR2 SVGEGT. This CDR3 reads CASSRGVSNQPQHF. The CDR3 nucleotides are TGTGCCAGCAGCCGCGGGGTGAGCAATCAGCCCCAGCATTTT.

This clone was seen only a few times. V usage is TRBV6-6 and J usage is TRBJ2-7, with 8 bases matching TRBD1. The CDR3 contains 13 residues. Germline-derived CDR1 and CDR2 are MNHNY and SVGAGI (reference sequence). J gave up 6 bases and V 6 bases, and 7 bases lay outside the gene matches. CDR3 amino acids: CASSLDRGGEQYF. The DNA of the CDR3 is TGTGCCAGCAGCTTAGACAGGGGCGGCGAGCAGTACTTC.

The chain carries TRBV29-1 and TRBJ1-4; D is unresolved. The germline CDR1 and CDR2 sequences are SQVTM and ANQGSEA. V lost 7 bases and J 5 bases, leaving 14 bases between the germline ends. The CDR3 sequence is 13 residues long. The CDR3 coding sequence is TGCAGCGCAAATGTCCGGAGGAATGAAAAACTGTTTTTT. This encodes CSANVRRNEKLFF.

Written as DNA, the CDR3 is TGTGCCAGCAGCCGAGGGACTAGCGGGGGCTACTACAATGAGCAGTTCTTC. Translating gives CASSRGTSGGYYNEQFF. This chain connects TRBV7-8 to TRBJ2-1, with 14 bases identical to TRBD2. V gave up 5 bases and J gave up 3 bases; unmatched junction bases: 6. CDR3 size: 17 residues. The germline V gene encodes CDR1 SGHVS and CDR2 FQNEAQ.

The rearrangement uses TRBV6-1 and TRBJ2-3; D may match TRBD1 or TRBD2 (5 bases each). This CDR3 is built from 16 residues. The V gene's germline CDR1 is MNHNS and CDR2 SASEGT. Trimming pared 4 bases from V and 3 bases from J, leaving 17 bases between. For the CDR3, the DNA is TGTGCCAGCAGTGCCACGCTAGAGGGGTTTACAGATACGCAGTATTTT. This gives the protein CASSATLEGFTDTQYF.

The chain carries TRBV29-1 and TRBJ1-1; no definite D call. The CDR3 extends over 13 amino acids. The V and J ends lost 0 bases and 1 base respectively, with 6 bases between them. From germline, CDR1 is SQVTM and CDR2 ANQGSEA. The CDR3 loop reads CSVEEHRNTEAFF. The CDR3 region has the DNA TGCAGCGTTGAAGAACACAGGAACACTGAAGCTTTCTTT.

The J gene is TRBJ2-5, the V gene TRBV12-3 or TRBV12-4, with a possible D match to TRBD1 (5 bases). This CDR3 comprises 13 residues. Trimming took 6 bases from V and 5 from J, leaving 13 bases between them. The CDR3 DNA is TGTGCCAGCAGCTTGGCCAGGGATGAGACCCAGTACTTC. Translating gives CASSLARDETQYF.

DNA of the CDR3: TGCGCCAGCAGCCGCGCGGGGATCGGCACAGATACGCAGTATTTT. The encoded protein is CASSRAGIGTDTQYF. This rearrangement joins TRBV5-1 to TRBJ2-3; possible D gene TRBD2, 6 bases. The CDR3 is 15 amino acids. The germline V gene encodes CDR1 SGHRS and CDR2 YFSETQ. Trimming pared 4 bases from V and 1 base from J, leaving 13 bases between.

This clone turned up a few times. This chain uses TRBV4-1 with TRBJ1-5; D gene uncertain. The V gene's germline CDR1 is MGHRA and CDR2 YSYEKL. V shed 3 bases and J shed 1 base, with 10 bases lying between them. This CDR3 spans 15 amino acids. CDR3 DNA: TGCGCCAGCAGCCAGTGGATCAGGAGCAATCAGCCCCAGCATTTT. It encodes CASSQWIRSNQPQHF.

The CDR3 DNA reads as TGTGCCAGCATGAAAGGAGCTGGTTCCTACACTGGCTACACCTTC. Translating it yields CASMKGAGSYTGYTF. This chain joins TRBV6-5 and TRBJ1-2; D not certain. Germline V gene sequence: CDR1 MNHEY, CDR2 SVGAGI. The ends were cut back, 7 bases at V and 7 bases at J, with 22 bases in the middle. CDR3 length: 15 amino acids.

J is TRBJ1-6 and V is TRBV30, with D tentatively TRBD1 (5 bases). Trimming cost V 3 bases and J 6 bases, with 12 bases left between them. Germline CDR1 is GTSNPN and CDR2 is SVGIG (reference sequence). The length of the CDR3 is 14 residues. The CDR3 bases are TGTGCCTGGAGCTCGGGACTGATTAATTCACCCCTCCACTTT. Translated: CAWSSGLINSPLHF.